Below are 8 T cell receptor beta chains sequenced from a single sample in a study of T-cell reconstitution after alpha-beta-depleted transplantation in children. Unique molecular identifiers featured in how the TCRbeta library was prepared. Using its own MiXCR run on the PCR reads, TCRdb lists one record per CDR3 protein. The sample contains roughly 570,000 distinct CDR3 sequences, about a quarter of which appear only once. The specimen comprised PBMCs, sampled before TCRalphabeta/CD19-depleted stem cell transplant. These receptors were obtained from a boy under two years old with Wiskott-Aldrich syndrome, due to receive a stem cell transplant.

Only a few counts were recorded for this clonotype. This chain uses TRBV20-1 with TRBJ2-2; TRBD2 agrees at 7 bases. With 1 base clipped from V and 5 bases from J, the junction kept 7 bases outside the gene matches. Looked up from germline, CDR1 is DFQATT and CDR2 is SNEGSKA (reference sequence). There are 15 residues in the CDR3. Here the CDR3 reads CSARVAAGSTGELFF. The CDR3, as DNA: TGCAGTGCTAGAGTGGCAGCGGGATCGACCGGGGAGCTGTTTTTT.

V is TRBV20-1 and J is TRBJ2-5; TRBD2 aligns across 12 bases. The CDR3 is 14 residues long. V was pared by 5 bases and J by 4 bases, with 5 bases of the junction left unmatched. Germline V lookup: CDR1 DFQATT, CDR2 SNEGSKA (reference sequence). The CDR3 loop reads CSALTSGRTETQYF. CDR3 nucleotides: TGCAGTGCTTTGACTAGCGGGAGAACAGAGACCCAGTACTTC.

For the CDR3, the DNA is TGCGCCAGCAGCCGGGGTACTAGCGGCAGCACAGATACGCAGTATTTT. Residues: CASSRGTSGSTDTQYF. V usage is TRBV5-1 and J usage is TRBJ2-3; 8 positions agree with TRBD2. Trimming cost V 4 bases and J 0 bases; bases outside gene matches: 7. CDR1 SGHRS and CDR2 YFSETQ come from the germline V gene. The CDR3 loop spans 16 amino acids.

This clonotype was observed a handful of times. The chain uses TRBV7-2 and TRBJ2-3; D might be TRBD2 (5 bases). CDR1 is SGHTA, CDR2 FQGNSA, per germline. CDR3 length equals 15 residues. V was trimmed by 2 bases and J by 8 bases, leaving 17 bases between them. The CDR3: CASSLLSARRSTQYF. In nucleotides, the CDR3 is TGTGCCAGCAGCTTATTGAGTGCGAGGAGGAGTACGCAGTATTTT.

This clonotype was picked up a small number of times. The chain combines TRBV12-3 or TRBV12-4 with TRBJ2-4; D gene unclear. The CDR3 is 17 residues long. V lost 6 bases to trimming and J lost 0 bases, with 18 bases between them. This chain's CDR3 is CASSLRTTVLAKNIQYF. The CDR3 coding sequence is TGTGCCAGCAGCCTAAGGACGACGGTTCTAGCCAAAAACATTCAGTACTTC.

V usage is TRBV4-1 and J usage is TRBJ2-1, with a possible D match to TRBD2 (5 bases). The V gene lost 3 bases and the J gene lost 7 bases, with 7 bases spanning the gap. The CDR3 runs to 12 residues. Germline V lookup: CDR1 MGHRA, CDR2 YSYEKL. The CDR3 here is CASSQRTNEQFF. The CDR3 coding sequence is TGCGCCAGCAGCCAGAGGACTAATGAGCAGTTCTTC.

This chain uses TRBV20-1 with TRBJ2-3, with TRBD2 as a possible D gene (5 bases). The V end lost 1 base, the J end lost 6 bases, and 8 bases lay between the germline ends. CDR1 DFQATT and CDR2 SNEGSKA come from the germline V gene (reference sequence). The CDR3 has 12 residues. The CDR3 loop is CSARGRGDTQYF. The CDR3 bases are TGCAGTGCTAGAGGGAGAGGGGATACGCAGTATTTT.

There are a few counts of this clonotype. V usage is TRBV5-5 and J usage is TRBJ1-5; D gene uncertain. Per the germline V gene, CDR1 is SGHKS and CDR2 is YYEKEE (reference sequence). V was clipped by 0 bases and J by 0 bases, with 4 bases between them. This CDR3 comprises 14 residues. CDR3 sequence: CASSLGHSNQPQHF. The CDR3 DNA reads TGTGCCAGCAGCTTGGGACATAGCAATCAGCCCCAGCATTTT.